A single sample gave rise to the 28 T cell receptor beta chains below, sequenced in a study of T cells after yellow fever vaccination. Using its own MiXCR run on the 5' RACE reads, TCRdb lists one record per CDR3 protein. The data hold roughly 45,000 distinct CDR3 sequences, with about 6.8% observed a single time. Sequences were derived from CD8+ T cells not binding an NS4B(214-222) dextramer, sorted from PBMCs, sampled 45 days after the yellow fever booster vaccination. The receptor source for this set is a man aged 25 to 40 who received the YFV17D yellow fever vaccine.

This clonotype was detected many times. The chain joins TRBV5-4 to TRBJ2-1; D not resolved. This CDR3 has 13 residues. CDR1 and CDR2 (germline): SGHNT, YYREEE (reference sequence). V was clipped by 1 base and J by 7 bases, with 9 bases between them. The CDR3 region is CASSLSSPNEQFF. CDR3 nucleotide sequence: TGTGCCAGCAGCTTGTCCAGTCCTAATGAGCAGTTCTTC.

This chain joins TRBV13 and TRBJ2-1; D call uncertain. Germline CDR1 is PRHDT and CDR2 is FYEKMQ (reference sequence). This CDR3 contains 16 residues. Trimming cost V 6 bases and J 10 bases, with 25 bases left between them. CDR3 coding DNA: TGTGCCAGCAGACCCCTTGGCGCGCTGGAAGCTATCGAGCAGTTCTTC. It specifies CASRPLGALEAIEQFF.

This clonotype was observed many times. The V call is TRBV4-2, the J call TRBJ2-1; D gene uncertain. Germline V CDR1 and CDR2: LGHNA, YNFKEQ. This CDR3 region has 15 residues. V lost 5 bases and J lost 1, with 12 bases in between. The CDR3 DNA is TGTGCCAGCAGCGAAGTGGCACAGTCCTACAATGAGCAGTTCTTC. This sequence encodes CASSEVAQSYNEQFF.

This clonotype appeared a few times. In DNA form, the CDR3 reads TGTGCCAGCAGCCAGGTGTACAATGAGCAGTTCTTC. This gives the protein CASSQVYNEQFF. This chain connects TRBV7-9 to TRBJ2-1; no clear D. CDR1 is SEHNR, CDR2 FQNEAQ, per germline (reference sequence). There are 12 residues in the CDR3. V gave up 5 bases and J gave up 4 bases, with 6 bases separating them.

This clonotype was detected many times. This chain joins TRBV20-1 and TRBJ1-6; maybe TRBD1 (6 bases). Germline lookup yields CDR1 DFQATT and CDR2 SNEGSKA (reference sequence). The V gene lost 1 base and the J gene lost 0 bases, with 19 bases spanning the gap. There are 19 residues in the CDR3. The CDR3 here is CSARGDMGPASSYNSPLHF. The CDR3 nucleotides read TGCAGTGCTAGAGGGGACATGGGGCCGGCTAGCTCCTATAATTCACCCCTCCACTTT.

Many counts were recorded for this clonotype. The chain carries TRBV12-3 or TRBV12-4 and TRBJ2-2; the match to TRBD1 covers 10 bases. The trim removed 3 bases at V and 6 bases at J, leaving 1 base unmatched. This CDR3 contains 14 residues. The CDR3 DNA follows: TGTGCCAGCAGTTTCGGGACAGGGGCCGGGGAGCTGTTTTTT. Amino acids: CASSFGTGAGELFF.

This clonotype has ten or more counts. The chain links TRBV5-1 to TRBJ2-1; no firm D call. V lost 0 bases, J lost 7 bases, and 2 bases lay in between. CDR1 SGHRS and CDR2 YFSETQ come from the germline V gene. The CDR3 runs 11 residues. The DNA for the CDR3 is TGCGCCAGCAGCTTGGCGAATGAGCAGTTCTTC. As protein: CASSLANEQFF.

V gene TRBV4-3 combines with J gene TRBJ1-2, with D possibly being TRBD1 (5 bases). The germline V gene has CDR1 LGHNA and CDR2 YSLEER. The V end lost 0 bases, the J end lost 5 bases, and 10 bases lay between the germline ends. This CDR3 region has 14 residues. This CDR3 reads CASSQEESGYGYTF. For the CDR3, the DNA is TGCGCCAGCAGCCAAGAAGAGTCAGGGTATGGCTACACCTTC.

This clonotype showed up many times. J is TRBJ2-5 and V is TRBV5-1; D tentatively fits TRBD1 or TRBD2 (5 bases each). From germline, CDR1 is SGHRS and CDR2 YFSETQ. The ends were cut back, 1 base at V and 2 bases at J, with 21 bases in the middle. The CDR3 covers 18 residues. The CDR3 nucleotides read TGCGCCAGCAGCTTGCCCCCAACAACCTGGGACGGACAAGAGACCCAGTACTTC. Translation: CASSLPPTTWDGQETQYF. Combining the CDR3 with reference TRBV5-1 and TRBJ2-5 gives the whole variable domain KAGVTQTPRYLIKTRGQQVTLSCSPISGHRSVSWYQQTPGQGLQFLFEYFSETQRNKGNFPGRFSGRQFSNSRSEMNVSTLELGDSALYLCASSLPPTTWDGQETQYFGPGTRLLVL.

In its sample, this clonotype was seen many times. The J gene is TRBJ1-3, the V gene TRBV3-1; TRBD1 aligns across 8 bases. Germline V gene data show CDR1 as LGHDT and CDR2 as YNNKEL (reference sequence). Losses at the gene ends were 6 bases for V and 0 bases for J; bases not matched to a gene: 7. The CDR3 length is 16 residues. CDR3 protein: CASSVLRGLSGNTIYF. The CDR3 DNA is TGTGCCAGCAGTGTCCTCAGGGGGCTCTCTGGAAACACCATATATTTT.

This clonotype appeared a few times. CDR3 protein: CASSPPWDRHEQYF. The CDR3 nucleotides are TGTGCCAGCAGCCCCCCCTGGGACAGGCACGAGCAGTACTTC. The chain couples TRBV7-9 to TRBJ2-7; 8 nucleotides agree with TRBD1. The CDR3 contains 14 residues. With V trimmed by 5 bases and J by 5 bases, 8 bases remained unmatched. Germline assignment: CDR1 SEHNR and CDR2 FQNEAQ (reference sequence). The whole variable domain, remainder taken from reference TRBV7-9 and TRBJ2-7, is DTGVSQNPRHKITKRGQNVTFRCDPISEHNRLYWYRQTLGQGPEFLTYFQNEAQLEKSRLLSDRFSAERPKGSFSTLEIQRTEQGDSAMYLCASSPPWDRHEQYFGPGTRLTVT.

This clonotype was seen repeatedly, ten times or more. This chain uses TRBV10-3 with TRBJ2-1, with 8 bases lining up with TRBD1. The germline V gene encodes CDR1 ENHRY and CDR2 SYGVKD. The ends lost 10 bases at V and 7 bases at J; junction bases unmatched: 6. The CDR3 sequence is 12 residues long. The CDR3 protein is CASRQGSNEQFF. The CDR3 DNA follows: TGTGCCAGCAGACAGGGGTCGAATGAGCAGTTCTTC.

This clonotype has at least ten counts. The chain combines TRBV9 with TRBJ2-5; a possible D gene is TRBD2 (6 bases). The CDR3 has 16 amino acids. CDR1 and CDR2 (germline): SGDLS, YYNGEE. The V gene lost 4 bases and the J gene lost 7 bases, with 23 bases spanning the gap. The CDR3 coding sequence is TGTGCCAGCAGCCTTGGCCCCCATACTAGCCGAGGGACCCAGTACTTC. It translates to CASSLGPHTSRGTQYF.

The rearrangement joins TRBV30 to TRBJ1-1, with no clear D. This CDR3 is built from 14 residues. The V end lost 1 base, the J end lost 5 bases, and 14 bases lay between the germline ends. The germline V gene encodes CDR1 GTSNPN and CDR2 SVGIG (reference sequence). As DNA, the CDR3 is TGTGCCTGGAGTGGTAATAAGATCGGTACTGAAGCTTTCTTT. This translates into CAWSGNKIGTEAFF.

The sample holds many counts of this clonotype. The V gene is TRBV19, the J gene TRBJ2-7; no definite D call. V gave up 0 bases and J gave up 2 bases, with 5 bases separating them. The CDR3 covers 13 residues. Germline-derived CDR1 and CDR2 are LNHDA and SQIVND (reference sequence). The CDR3 here is CASSIDGTYEQYF. The CDR3, as DNA: TGTGCCAGTAGTATAGATGGAACCTACGAGCAGTACTTC. The variable domain in full, with the rest retrieved from reference TRBV19 and TRBJ2-7, is DGGITQSPKYLFRKEGQNVTLSCEQNLNHDAMYWYRQDPGQGLRLIYYSQIVNDFQKGDIAEGYSVSREKKESFPLTVTSAQKNPTAFYLCASSIDGTYEQYFGPGTRLTVT.

This clonotype has a count of ten or more. The V and J genes are TRBV7-2 and TRBJ1-2; tentative D call: TRBD1 (5 bases). V lost 3 bases, J lost 6 bases, and 11 bases lay in between. The germline CDR1 and CDR2 sequences are SGHTA and FQGNSA. This CDR3 spans 13 amino acids. The CDR3 loop is CASSFSGFNGYTF. As DNA, the CDR3 is TGTGCCAGCAGCTTTTCAGGGTTTAATGGCTACACCTTC.

The gene calls are TRBV30 and TRBJ2-1, with a weak D call TRBD2 (6 bases). V was trimmed by 5 bases and J by 1 base, leaving 12 bases between them. This CDR3 spans 14 amino acids. Germline V gives CDR1 GTSNPN, CDR2 SVGIG (reference sequence). DNA for the CDR3: TGTGCCTGGGCCCGGGACTCGTCCTACAATGAGCAGTTCTTC. This encodes CAWARDSSYNEQFF.

This clonotype came up many times. The chain has TRBV6-2 or TRBV6-3 and TRBJ1-6; maybe TRBD1 (5 bases). Germline assignment: CDR1 MNHEY and CDR2 SVGEGT. Trimming stripped 6 bases from V and 0 bases from J, with 15 bases between. CDR3 size: 17 residues. Here the CDR3 reads CASRRDPASSYNSPLHF. The CDR3 DNA follows: TGTGCCAGCAGACGGGACCCCGCGAGCTCCTATAATTCACCCCTCCACTTT.

This clonotype has just a few counts. This chain links TRBV5-4 with TRBJ2-5; D not certain. V lost 2 bases, J lost 4 bases, and 9 bases lay in between. From germline, CDR1 is SGHNT and CDR2 YYREEE (reference sequence). The CDR3 runs to 13 residues. The CDR3 nucleotides are TGTGCCAGCAGCTTATGGGGTATAGAGACCCAGTACTTC. Translated: CASSLWGIETQYF.

On this clonotype itself: A clone one base away is much larger, so this may be a read error. The chain links TRBV6-5 to TRBJ2-1; no firm D call. Germline V lookup: CDR1 MNHEY, CDR2 SVGAGI. Between the trimmed V and J ends, which lost 2 bases and 2 bases, there was a span of 13 bases. The CDR3 is 16 amino acids. The CDR3 nucleotides are TGTGCCAGCAGTTACACGAATACGGAAACCTACAATGAGCAGTTCTTC. It specifies CASSYTNTETYNEQFF.

The sample holds many counts of this clonotype. This rearrangement joins TRBV30 to TRBJ2-1; 10 bases map to TRBD2. The V gene end was trimmed by 4 bases and the J gene end by 3 bases; junction bases not matched to a gene: 3. CDR1 and CDR2 from the germline V gene are GTSNPN and SVGIG (reference sequence). This CDR3 has 14 residues. The CDR3 region has the DNA TGTGCCTGGACTAGCGGGAGCCACTACAATGAGCAGTTCTTC. It yields the protein CAWTSGSHYNEQFF.

This clonotype was detected ten times or more. The chain couples TRBV7-8 to TRBJ2-7; 7 positions match TRBD1. The CDR3 runs to 14 residues. V lost 2 bases to trimming and J lost 2 bases; unmatched junction nucleotides: 3. In germline, CDR1 is SGHVS, CDR2 FQNEAQ. The CDR3, as DNA: TGTGCCAGCAGCTTAACTGGACAGGCCTACGAGCAGTACTTC. Encoded protein: CASSLTGQAYEQYF.

This chain links TRBV20-1 with TRBJ2-5; D may match TRBD1 or TRBD2 (5 bases each). The CDR3 has 15 residues. V dropped 2 bases and J dropped 5 bases, with 18 bases sitting between them. Germline CDR1 DFQATT, CDR2 SNEGSKA (reference sequence). The CDR3 reads CSARQPQGGRETQYF. The CDR3 DNA sequence: TGCAGTGCTAGACAGCCCCAGGGCGGGCGCGAGACCCAGTACTTC.

In its sample, this clonotype was seen many times. J is TRBJ2-1 and V is TRBV6-2 or TRBV6-3; 7 nucleotides match TRBD2. Germline V gives CDR1 MNHEY, CDR2 SVGEGT. The junction had 5 bases not matched to a gene; V was cut back by 6 bases and J by 6 bases. This CDR3 has 13 residues. CDR3 in amino acids: CASSVGTINEQFF. CDR3 in DNA: TGTGCCAGCAGCGTAGGGACTATCAATGAGCAGTTCTTC.

In this sample, this clonotype turned up many times. The chain recombines TRBV7-8 with TRBJ2-1; 11 positions match TRBD2. The J segment lost 9 bases and the V segment lost 7 bases, leaving 11 bases of the junction unmatched. CDR3 length: 15 amino acids. The germline V gene has CDR1 SGHVS and CDR2 FQNEAQ. The CDR3 is CASTIRLAGSIEQFF. CDR3 bases: TGTGCCAGCACCATCAGACTAGCGGGATCCATTGAGCAGTTCTTC.

The sample holds many counts of this clonotype. The rearrangement links TRBV15 to TRBJ1-1, with 7 positions matching TRBD1. The V gene's germline CDR1 is LNHNV and CDR2 YYDKDF (reference sequence). The J segment lost 3 bases and the V segment lost 0 bases, leaving 4 bases of the junction unmatched. The CDR3 loop spans 15 amino acids. Written as DNA, the CDR3 is TGTGCCACCAGCAGAGATACAGGGGTTGACACTGAAGCTTTCTTT. Translation: CATSRDTGVDTEAFF.

This clonotype was picked up many times. This rearrangement joins TRBV12-3 or TRBV12-4 to TRBJ2-1; tentatively, D is TRBD1 (6 bases). This CDR3 has 12 residues. V gave up 7 bases and J gave up 8 bases, with 12 bases separating them. The CDR3 region is CASNRAGYEQFF. CDR3 DNA sequence: TGTGCCAGCAACAGGGCTGGGTATGAGCAGTTCTTC.

This clonotype was counted many times. The junction shows a germline mismatch at one end, possibly a read error. The chain joins TRBV7-7 to TRBJ2-5; D call uncertain. The germline gives CDR1 SSHAT, CDR2 FNYEAQ (reference sequence). This CDR3 has 13 residues. CDR3 region: CASTAANQETQYF. CDR3 in DNA: TGTGCTAGCACGGCGGCTAACCAAGAGACCCAGTACTTC.